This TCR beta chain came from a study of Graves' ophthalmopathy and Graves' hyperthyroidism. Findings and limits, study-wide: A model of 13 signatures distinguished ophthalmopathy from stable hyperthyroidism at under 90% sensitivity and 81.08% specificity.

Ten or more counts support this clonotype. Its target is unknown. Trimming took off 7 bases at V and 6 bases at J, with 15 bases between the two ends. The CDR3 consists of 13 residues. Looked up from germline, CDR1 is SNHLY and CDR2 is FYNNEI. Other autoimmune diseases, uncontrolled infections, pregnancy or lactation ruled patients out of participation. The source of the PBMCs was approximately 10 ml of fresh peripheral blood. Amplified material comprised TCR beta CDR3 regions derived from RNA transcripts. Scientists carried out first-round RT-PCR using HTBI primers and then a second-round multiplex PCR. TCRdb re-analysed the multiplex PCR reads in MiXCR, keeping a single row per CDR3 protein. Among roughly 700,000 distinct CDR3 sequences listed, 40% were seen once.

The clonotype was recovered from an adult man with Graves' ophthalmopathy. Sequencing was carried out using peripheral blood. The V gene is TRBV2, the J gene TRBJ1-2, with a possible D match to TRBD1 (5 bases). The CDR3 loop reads CASTTRDSHGYTF. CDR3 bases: TGTGCCAGCACGACCCGGGACTCTCATGGCTACACCTTC.